Shown below are 32 T cell receptor beta chains from a single sample sequenced in a study of shared clonotypes between healthy human individuals. TCRdb's copy holds only in-frame clones and misses some; the assay was immunoSEQ multiplex PCR. Of some 690,000 clones detected, less than 95% appear once; the ten largest clones hold 34%. Sequencing used memory CD8+ T cells from PBMCs. Subset reported: CD45RO+ cells pooled with CCR7-negative TemRA cells. The receptor source for this set is a man aged 18-30 years in good health. Some clones in this sample may be carry-over from other donors' samples.

This sequence joins TRBV9 and TRBJ2-1, with TRBD1 identical over 9 bases. J lost 6 bases, V lost 4 bases, and 5 bases had no gene match. CDR1 is SGDLS, CDR2 YYNGEE, per germline. The CDR3 is 14 amino acids. CDR3 nucleotides: TGTGCCAGCAGCATGGGACAGGGTGGCAATGAGCAGTTCTTC. This sequence encodes CASSMGQGGNEQFF.

V and J are TRBV7-6 and TRBJ2-7, with D perhaps TRBD2 (6 bases). The germline V gene encodes CDR1 SGHVS and CDR2 FNYEAQ. V was pared by 1 base and J by 2 bases, with 12 bases between. This CDR3 contains 15 residues. The CDR3 region is CASSLEEGSAYEQYF. CDR3 nucleotides: TGTGCCAGCAGCTTAGAGGAGGGCTCCGCCTACGAGCAGTACTTC.

This clone has just a few counts. Other DNA sequences from this sample encode an identical CDR3 as well. The chain couples TRBV27 to TRBJ1-1, with D hard to call. This CDR3 is 14 amino acids long. Trimming took 2 bases from V and 2 from J, leaving 9 bases between them. Germline V gene lookup returns CDR1 MNHEY and CDR2 SMNVEV (reference sequence). For the CDR3, the DNA is TGTGCCAGCAGTTTAAGGCAGGCCAACACTGAAGCTTTCTTT. This encodes CASSLRQANTEAFF.

Comments on this clone: Distinct nucleotide sequences in the sample also encode this CDR3. The V and J genes are TRBV4-1 and TRBJ2-7, with a weak D call TRBD1 (5 bases). The CDR3 is 13 amino acids. Trimming shortened V by 1 base and J by 3 bases, and 7 bases separated the two germline ends. Germline V gene data show CDR1 as MGHRA and CDR2 as YSYEKL. The CDR3 spells CASSQVGDYEQYF. As DNA, the CDR3 is TGCGCCAGCAGCCAAGTAGGGGACTACGAGCAGTACTTC.

This clone was seen only once. Other DNA sequences in the same sample also yield this CDR3. The rearrangement joins TRBV9 to TRBJ2-1, with 7 bases lining up with TRBD2. V was clipped by 2 bases and J by 4 bases; unmatched bases: 6. The germline CDR1 and CDR2 sequences are SGDLS and YYNGEE. The CDR3 spans 15 residues. CDR3 in DNA: TGTGCCAGCAGCGTCGGTCTAGCGGCTTACAATGAGCAGTTCTTC. Amino acid sequence: CASSVGLAAYNEQFF.

This chain links TRBV4-1 with TRBJ2-5; the D gene is possibly TRBD1 (6 bases). TRBJ2-7 matches the DNA end more closely, so the J call is doubtful. Germline CDR1 and CDR2: MGHRA and YSYEKL. The CDR3 covers 14 residues. The CDR3 DNA reads TGCGCCAGCGGAACAGGGCAATCCCCCTACGAGCAGTACTTC. This sequence encodes CASGTGQSPYEQYF.

This chain joins TRBV9 and TRBJ2-1, with no clear D. Germline CDR1 SGDLS, CDR2 YYNGEE. V shed 4 bases and J shed 0 bases, with 8 bases lying between them. The CDR3 extends over 14 amino acids. The CDR3 spells CASSHSGSYNEQFF. The CDR3 DNA follows: TGTGCCAGCAGCCACTCTGGCTCCTACAATGAGCAGTTCTTC.

The J gene is TRBJ1-5, the V gene TRBV29-1, with 9 positions matching TRBD1. Germline loops: CDR1 SQVTM, CDR2 ANQGSEA. J was trimmed by 4 bases and V by 3 bases; bases with no gene match: 7. The CDR3 is 15 amino acids. CDR3 sequence (DNA): TGCAGCGTTGAGGTGGGACAGGGTCTGAATCAGCCCCAGCATTTT. Encoded protein: CSVEVGQGLNQPQHF. Drawing the rest from reference TRBV29-1 and TRBJ1-5, the complete variable domain is SAVISQKPSRDICQRGTSLTIQCQVDSQVTMMFWYRQQPGQSLTLIATANQGSEATYESGFVIDKFPISRPNLTFSTLTVSNMSPEDSSIYLCSVEVGQGLNQPQHFGDGTRLSIL.

Here the CDR3 DNA reads TGTGCCAGCAGTCCGGACATCCGCTCCTACGAGCAGTACTTC. Protein sequence: CASSPDIRSYEQYF. The rearrangement links TRBV7-2 to TRBJ2-7; perhaps TRBD1 as D (5 bases). V lost 6 bases to trimming and J lost 0 bases, with 12 bases between them. Looked up from germline, CDR1 is SGHTA and CDR2 is FQGNSA. CDR3 length equals 14 residues.

CDR3 sequence (DNA): TGTGGGACCAGGGACTACACCGGGGAGCTGTTTTTT. Translating it yields CGTRDYTGELFF. The chain couples TRBV28 to TRBJ2-2, with D possibly matching TRBD2 (6 bases). CDR1 is MDHEN, CDR2 SYDVKM, per germline. The CDR3 spans 12 residues.

V usage is TRBV6-1 and J usage is TRBJ1-2, with unresolved D. Germline lookup yields CDR1 MNHNS and CDR2 SASEGT. The CDR3 has 13 residues. V was cut by 6 bases and J by 7 bases, with 15 bases left in between. CDR3 protein: CASRASLPGGYTF. In DNA, the CDR3 is TGTGCCAGCAGGGCCAGCCTACCGGGTGGCTACACCTTC.

As concerns this clone: The junction departs from the called germline gene at one end, perhaps through a read error. The chain recombines TRBV7-3 with TRBJ1-4; perhaps TRBD1 as D (6 bases). From germline, CDR1 is SGHTA and CDR2 FQGTGA. This CDR3 region has 13 residues. The CDR3 DNA sequence: TGTGCCAGCAGCCCCAGGAGGGGGATCAAAACTGTTTTT. This sequence encodes CASSPRRGIKTVF.

The chain employs TRBV4-1 and TRBJ2-1; D possibly corresponds to TRBD2 (5 bases). The V gene lost 1 base and the J gene lost 7 bases, with 8 bases spanning the gap. The CDR3 covers 13 residues. The germline V gene has CDR1 MGHRA and CDR2 YSYEKL. The CDR3 loop is CASSQVWENEQFF. The CDR3 region has the DNA TGCGCCAGCAGCCAAGTTTGGGAGAATGAGCAGTTCTTC.

The chain carries TRBV11-2 and TRBJ2-1; D is unclear. V was trimmed by 2 bases and J by 4 bases, leaving 9 bases between them. This CDR3 comprises 14 residues. Germline-derived CDR1 and CDR2 are SGHAT and FQNNGV. The CDR3 sequence: CASSLRGFYNEQFF. Written as DNA, the CDR3 is TGTGCCAGCAGCTTAAGAGGCTTTTACAATGAGCAGTTCTTC.

The chain has TRBV7-8 and TRBJ1-4; no clear D gene. Germline CDR1 SGHVS, CDR2 FQNEAQ. Trimming took off 3 bases at V and 0 bases at J, with 8 bases between the two ends. CDR3 length: 15 amino acids. The CDR3, as DNA: TGTGCCAGCAGCTTCAGTCGGGCAACTAATGAAAAACTGTTTTTT. Protein sequence: CASSFSRATNEKLFF.

The chain has TRBV7-2 and TRBJ1-1; D not resolved. The germline V and J ends were trimmed by 2 bases and 1 base, with 11 bases remaining between them. The CDR3 is 15 amino acids. Germline lookup yields CDR1 SGHTA and CDR2 FQGNSA. The CDR3, as DNA: TGTGCCAGCAGCTTAAGAACAGCTAGGAACACTGAAGCTTTCTTT. Translated, it gives CASSLRTARNTEAFF.

The CDR3 DNA reads as TGTGCCAGCACACAAGAGGGGGGGAGCTACGAGCAGTACTTC. Its protein product is CASTQEGGSYEQYF. The rearrangement uses TRBV28 and TRBJ2-7; tentatively, D is TRBD2 (7 bases). The V and J ends lost 7 bases and 3 bases respectively, with 16 bases between them. Germline V CDR1 and CDR2: MDHEN, SYDVKM. This CDR3 region has 14 residues.

This chain links TRBV19 with TRBJ2-2; no reliable D call. Germline CDR1 is LNHDA and CDR2 is SQIVND (reference sequence). This CDR3 region has 17 residues. V lost 0 bases and J 2 bases, leaving 13 bases between the germline ends. This chain's CDR3 is CASSIDKANSNTGELFF. The CDR3 bases are TGTGCCAGTAGTATAGATAAGGCCAACTCAAACACCGGGGAGCTGTTTTTT. Full variable domain (rest looked up from reference TRBV19 and TRBJ2-2): DGGITQSPKYLFRKEGQNVTLSCEQNLNHDAMYWYRQDPGQGLRLIYYSQIVNDFQKGDIAEGYSVSREKKESFPLTVTSAQKNPTAFYLCASSIDKANSNTGELFFGEGSRLTVL.

The J gene is TRBJ2-2, the V gene TRBV2; no definite D call. CDR1 and CDR2 (germline): SNHLY, FYNNEI. V lost 1 base and J 5 bases, leaving 8 bases between the germline ends. This CDR3 contains 14 residues. CDR3 residues: CASSEGTRTGELFF. The DNA of the CDR3 is TGTGCCAGCAGTGAAGGGACGCGAACCGGGGAGCTGTTTTTT.

This rearrangement joins TRBV27 to TRBJ1-2, with 10 bases aligning to TRBD1. The CDR3 spans 15 residues. In germline, CDR1 is MNHEY, CDR2 SMNVEV (reference sequence). Germline trimming cut 5 bases from V and 6 bases from J; bases unmatched to any gene: 9. This chain's CDR3 is CASSGTRTGGDGYTF. The CDR3 DNA reads TGTGCCAGCAGTGGGACTCGGACAGGGGGTGATGGCTACACCTTC.

The J gene is TRBJ2-7, the V gene TRBV7-9; 8 positions match TRBD2. The CDR3 is 14 amino acids. Germline loops: CDR1 SEHNR, CDR2 FQNEAQ (reference sequence). The V segment lost 5 bases and the J segment 1 base; nucleotides outside the gene matches: 4. The CDR3 nucleotides are TGTGCCAGCAGCCATAGCGGGATTTCCTACGAGCAGTACTTC. Residues: CASSHSGISYEQYF. The whole variable domain, remainder taken from reference TRBV7-9 and TRBJ2-7, is DTGVSQNPRHKITKRGQNVTFRCDPISEHNRLYWYRQTLGQGPEFLTYFQNEAQLEKSRLLSDRFSAERPKGSFSTLEIQRTEQGDSAMYLCASSHSGISYEQYFGPGTRLTVT.

This chain uses TRBV11-2 with TRBJ2-7; 7 bases align to TRBD1. The CDR3 consists of 15 residues. J gave up 3 bases and V 5 bases, and 10 bases lay outside the gene matches. Germline loops: CDR1 SGHAT, CDR2 FQNNGV. The CDR3 reads CASSQTGIMGYEQYF. The CDR3 DNA follows: TGTGCCAGCAGCCAGACAGGGATCATGGGCTACGAGCAGTACTTC.

V and J are TRBV4-3 and TRBJ2-1; the D is unclear. CDR3 length: 14 residues. Germline V lookup: CDR1 LGHNA, CDR2 YSLEER. V was clipped by 1 base and J by 7 bases, with 11 bases between them. For the CDR3, the DNA is TGCGCCAGCAGCCAAGGGTATCGCGTGAATGAGCAGTTCTTC. Translation: CASSQGYRVNEQFF.

The chain uses TRBV6-5 and TRBJ2-7; 7 bases agree with TRBD1. Germline trimming cut 4 bases from V and 0 bases from J; bases unmatched to any gene: 6. CDR1 is MNHEY and CDR2 is SVGAGI in the germline V gene. The CDR3 runs 15 residues. CDR3 sequence: CASSFTGTASYEQYF. In nucleotides, the CDR3 is TGTGCCAGCAGTTTTACCGGGACAGCCTCCTACGAGCAGTACTTC.

This clone came up once. The rearrangement links TRBV28 to TRBJ2-5, with a possible D match to TRBD2 (6 bases). Germline lookup yields CDR1 MDHEN and CDR2 SYDVKM. CDR3 length: 13 residues. V shed 2 bases and J shed 5 bases, with 9 bases lying between them. CDR3 region: CASSLNGGETQYF. CDR3 nucleotide sequence: TGTGCCAGCAGTTTAAACGGGGGTGAGACCCAGTACTTC.

The sample holds one count of this clone. CDR3 sequence reads: CASSQKRDLYYEQYF. The CDR3 nucleotides read TGTGCCAGCAGTCAAAAGCGGGACCTTTACTACGAGCAGTACTTC. This chain joins TRBV27 and TRBJ2-7; 7 bases map to TRBD2. This CDR3 spans 15 amino acids. Germline V gene lookup returns CDR1 MNHEY and CDR2 SMNVEV (reference sequence). J was trimmed by 3 bases and V by 5 bases; bases with no gene match: 10.

This chain uses TRBV27 with TRBJ1-1; 7 bases line up with TRBD1. Per germline, CDR1 MNHEY and CDR2 SMNVEV (reference sequence). V gave up 6 bases and J gave up 0 bases; unmatched junction bases: 13. The CDR3 consists of 17 residues. This CDR3 reads CASSPGQITVMNTEAFF. The CDR3 DNA reads TGTGCCAGCAGCCCGGGACAGATAACCGTTATGAACACTGAAGCTTTCTTT.

The chain uses TRBV4-2 and TRBJ2-4; D remains unclear. With 0 bases removed from V and 3 bases from J, the gap between germline ends came to 12 bases. This CDR3 spans 16 amino acids. Per the germline V gene, CDR1 is LGHNA and CDR2 is YNFKEQ. The CDR3 DNA is TGTGCCAGCAGCCAAGATGGGGAAGGGATCAAAAACATTCAGTACTTC. Residues: CASSQDGEGIKNIQYF.

In this sample, this clone turned up once. The J gene is TRBJ2-7, the V gene TRBV27, with 8 positions matching TRBD2. The trim removed 4 bases at V and 4 bases at J, leaving 3 bases unmatched. The germline V gene encodes CDR1 MNHEY and CDR2 SMNVEV (reference sequence). The CDR3 length is 13 residues. CDR3 DNA: TGTGCCAGCAGTTGGGCTAGCGGGTACGAGCAGTACTTC. Amino acid sequence: CASSWASGYEQYF.

The chain joins TRBV28 to TRBJ1-4; 9 bases align to TRBD1. Losses at the gene ends were 5 bases for V and 8 bases for J; bases not matched to a gene: 9. The germline V gene encodes CDR1 MDHEN and CDR2 SYDVKM. The CDR3 sequence is 15 residues long. CDR3 amino acids: CASSPYRGLGEKLFF. CDR3 in DNA: TGTGCCAGCAGTCCTTACAGGGGGCTGGGGGAAAAACTGTTTTTT. Based on the CDR3 plus reference TRBV28 and TRBJ1-4, the full variable domain is DVKVTQSSRYLVKRTGEKVFLECVQDMDHENMFWYRQDPGLGLRLIYFSYDVKMKEKGDIPEGYSVSREKKERFSLILESASTNQTSMYLCASSPYRGLGEKLFFGSGTQLSVL.

J is TRBJ2-1 and V is TRBV6-5; weak D call: TRBD2 (6 bases). Germline V gene sequence: CDR1 MNHEY, CDR2 SVGAGI. V was pared by 7 bases and J by 1 base, with 14 bases between. This CDR3 comprises 15 residues. Here the CDR3 reads CASTLGSGSYNEQFF. CDR3 DNA: TGTGCCAGCACCCTGGGGAGCGGGTCCTACAATGAGCAGTTCTTC.

V usage is TRBV4-1 and J usage is TRBJ1-3; D ambiguous. The CDR3 sequence is 14 residues long. The germline V gene encodes CDR1 MGHRA and CDR2 YSYEKL. Between the trimmed V and J ends, which lost 3 bases and 0 bases, there was a span of 6 bases. CDR3: CASSHQDSGNTIYF. DNA of the CDR3: TGCGCCAGCAGCCACCAAGACTCTGGAAACACCATATATTTT.